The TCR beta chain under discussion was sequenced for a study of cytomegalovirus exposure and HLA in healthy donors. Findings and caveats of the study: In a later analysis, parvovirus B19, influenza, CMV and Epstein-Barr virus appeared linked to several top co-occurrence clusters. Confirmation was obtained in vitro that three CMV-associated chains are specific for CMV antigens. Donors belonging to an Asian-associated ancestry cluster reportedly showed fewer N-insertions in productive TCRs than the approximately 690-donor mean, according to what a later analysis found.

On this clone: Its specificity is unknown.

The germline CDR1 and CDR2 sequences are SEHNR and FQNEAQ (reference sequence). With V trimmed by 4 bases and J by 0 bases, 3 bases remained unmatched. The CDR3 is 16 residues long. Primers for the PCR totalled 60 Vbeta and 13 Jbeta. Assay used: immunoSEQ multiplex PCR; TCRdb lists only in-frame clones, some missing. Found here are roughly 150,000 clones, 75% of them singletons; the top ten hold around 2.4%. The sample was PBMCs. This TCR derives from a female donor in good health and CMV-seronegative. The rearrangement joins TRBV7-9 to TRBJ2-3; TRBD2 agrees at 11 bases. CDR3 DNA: TGTGCCAGCAGCTCGGGACTAGCGGAGAGCACAGATACGCAGTATTTT. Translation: CASSSGLAESTDTQYF.